The text below deals with one T cell receptor (beta chain). The antigen remains undetermined. The data are from a study of OX40 agonist ivuxolimab in advanced cancers. Study summary: Those enrolled were 70% to 85% male, with a mean age of 60 years and ages from roughly 20 to 85. Study results and limitations: Within 6 weeks, CD4+ and CD8+ blood T cells expanded clonally at 0.1 to 3.0 mg/kg.

TCRdb keeps only in-frame clones here, not all; method: immunoSEQ multiplex PCR. The repertoire consists of approximately 80,000 clones, with about 90% occurring once and the leading ten covering approximately 7%. There are 13 residues in the CDR3. Germline CDR1 is SGHAT and CDR2 is FQNNGV. Trimming at V came to 3 bases and at J to 5 bases, leaving 2 bases not matched to a gene. Sequenced material: CD4+ or CD8+ T cells sorted from blood, taken in a trial of the OX40 agonist ivuxolimab. The source of this sequence is an adult with an advanced solid tumor such as melanoma, head and neck, liver or kidney cancer. The chain has TRBV11-2 and TRBJ2-3; TRBD1 matches at 7 bases. The CDR3: CASSFTGVDTQYF. CDR3 DNA sequence: TGTGCCAGCAGCTTTACAGGGGTAGATACGCAGTATTTT.